This TCR beta chain appears in the sequencing data of a study of cytomegalovirus exposure and HLA in healthy donors. Per the germline V gene, CDR1 is GTSNPN and CDR2 is SVGIG (reference sequence). Unmatched junction bases numbered 12, after V lost 2 bases and J lost 8 bases. CDR3 length: 14 amino acids. Profiled with immunoSEQ multiplex PCR; TCRdb holds only in-frame clones, not every one. The sample records 150,000 to 200,000 clones, 85% to 90% being singletons. This clone has a single count. Source material: PBMCs. V and J are TRBV30 and TRBJ2-7; 7 nucleotides agree with TRBD1. This TCR derives from a woman younger than 35 in good health and CMV-seropositive. The CDR3 region has the DNA TGTGCCTGGAGTCAAGGGGGCGGGCTACGTCAGCAGTACTTC. Its protein product is CAWSQGGGLRQQYF.